This entry lists 3 T cell receptor beta chains sequenced from one sample in a study of shared clonotypes between healthy human individuals (dated by TCRdb to 2020 to 2022). Libraries were made using the immunoSEQ multiplex PCR assay. As stored in TCRdb, this immuneACCESS dataset retains in-frame rearrangements with V and J assigned. A fraction of the clones does not appear; measured against another copy, unresolved V genes explain less than half of the discrepancy, and the remainder lacks a known reason. This sample is represented by about 2.4 million clones; around nine tenths of them were singletons. More than 0.12% of the sample belongs to the ten largest clones. Sequencing was done on a sample of naive CD4+ T cells sorted from blood. The cell subset or site label here, explained by the study, means: CD45RA+ positively selected. The receptors here all came from a man younger than 30 in good health.

The CDR3 loop reads CASSSDLSGYGYTF. DNA for the CDR3: TGCGCCAGCAGCTCGGATCTCTCGGGGTATGGCTACACCTTC. The chain employs TRBV5-1 and TRBJ1-2; D is ambiguous. The CDR3 covers 14 residues. V lost 3 bases to trimming and J lost 5 bases, with 14 bases between them. Germline CDR1 and CDR2: SGHRS and YFSETQ. Combining the CDR3 with reference TRBV5-1 and TRBJ1-2 gives the whole variable domain KAGVTQTPRYLIKTRGQQVTLSCSPISGHRSVSWYQQTPGQGLQFLFEYFSETQRNKGNFPGRFSGRQFSNSRSEMNVSTLELGDSALYLCASSSDLSGYGYTFGSGTRLTVV.

This clone is a singleton in its sample. This sequence joins TRBV27 and TRBJ1-1, with 7 bases identical to TRBD1. Germline V gene lookup returns CDR1 MNHEY and CDR2 SMNVEV (reference sequence). The CDR3 spans 13 residues. The junction had 5 bases not matched to a gene; V was cut back by 4 bases and J by 6 bases. CDR3 protein: CASSSQGLSEAFF. CDR3 nucleotides: TGTGCCAGCAGTTCACAGGGGTTGTCTGAAGCTTTCTTT.

The chain combines TRBV21-1 with TRBJ2-7; TRBD1, as called in the table, went unchecked against the DNA. TRBV21-1 is given as a pseudogene. The CDR3 loop spans 14 amino acids. The CDR3 region is CASSPTESSYEQYF. CDR3 DNA: TGTGCCAGCAGCCCGACAGAGAGCTCCTACGAGCAGTACTTC.